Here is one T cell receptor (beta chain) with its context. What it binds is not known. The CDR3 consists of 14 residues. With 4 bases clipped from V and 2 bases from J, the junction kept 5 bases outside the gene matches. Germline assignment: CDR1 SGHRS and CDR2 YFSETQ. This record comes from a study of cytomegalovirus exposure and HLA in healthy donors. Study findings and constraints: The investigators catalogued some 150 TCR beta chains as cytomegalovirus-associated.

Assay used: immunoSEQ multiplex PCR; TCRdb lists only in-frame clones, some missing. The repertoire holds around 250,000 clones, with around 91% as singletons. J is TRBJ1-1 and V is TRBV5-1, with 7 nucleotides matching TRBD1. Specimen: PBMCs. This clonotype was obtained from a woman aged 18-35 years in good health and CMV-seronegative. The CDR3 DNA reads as TGCGCCAGCAGCCTAGGACAGGCTAACACTGAAGCTTTCTTT. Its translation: CASSLGQANTEAFF.